The following is a TCR beta chain sequence with its context. Its antigen is unknown. The entry originates in a study of blood T cells in healthy people across ages. Study-wide background: Through template switching, about one barcoded beta molecule was captured per two T cells, as measured in model experiments. Study-level findings and limits: What prevented conclusive comparison of naive and antigen-experienced cells was that PBMCs were unsorted.

With a J-beta primer mix and a sample-barcoded 5' primer, a second PCR ran 7 to 11 cycles. Using its own MiXCR run on the 5' RACE reads, TCRdb lists one record per CDR3 protein. The repertoire consists of 1.5 million to 2 million distinct CDR3 sequences, with roughly 27% occurring once and the leading ten covering 7.7%. The clonotype was recovered from a woman aged 25 to 39 in good health. The sample comprised blood.

CDR3 sequence reads: CATSRNSELGTAQAFF. CDR3 sequence (DNA): TGTGCCACCAGCAGAAACTCGGAGCTCGGGACCGCCCAAGCTTTCTTT. V usage is TRBV15 and J usage is TRBJ1-1; perhaps TRBD1 as D (5 bases). Germline loops: CDR1 LNHNV, CDR2 YYDKDF (reference sequence). Deletions cut 2 bases from V and 9 bases from J, with 22 bases between. This CDR3 comprises 16 residues.